The clone carrying this T cell receptor (beta chain) was observed a few times. TCRdb re-called the RT-PCR reads with MiXCR, one entry per CDR3 protein. The sample includes 500,000 to 550,000 distinct CDR3 sequences, under 30% seen only once; the top ten take about 2.8%. The record originates from a study of response to subunit inactivated influenza vaccine. The data were also submitted as part of a second study, on T cells expressing NK-cell markers. That work states: 5'RACE template switching built TCR beta cDNA with unique molecular identifiers. According to the study, TCR beta repertoires originated from sorted CD3+CD56+NKG2C+, CD3+CD56+NKG2C- and CD3+CD56-NKG2C+ T cells. For several experiments, T cell sorting was restricted to the alpha-beta TCR population by means of an anti-gamma-delta TCR antibody. Several donors likewise had their CD3+CD56-NKG2C+ fraction led by these clonotypes.

The TCR originated in a man aged 50 to 60 who received an inactivated influenza vaccine. The specimen comprised CD4+ T cells sorted from PBMCs, sampled 11 to 12 days after vaccination.

Here the CDR3 reads CASSPYLDSKVYGYTF. CDR3 bases: TGTGCCAGCAGTCCCTACTTGGACAGTAAGGTCTATGGCTACACCTTC. The chain carries TRBV28 and TRBJ1-2, with D possibly being TRBD1 (6 bases). The CDR3 is 16 amino acids. The V gene lost 5 bases and the J gene lost 4 bases, with 20 bases spanning the gap. Per germline, CDR1 MDHEN and CDR2 SYDVKM.